This T cell receptor beta chain was sequenced during a study of shared clonotypes between healthy human individuals. Study-level information: Per-donor plates numbered three CD4 naive, three CD4 memory, two CD8 naive and one CD8 memory.

Adult donors, all healthy and HIV-negative, had no recent acute infections or vaccinations. Within Nashville, Tennessee resided all donors, each a Caucasian adult. J was trimmed by 7 bases and V by 3 bases; bases with no gene match: 10. Germline V gene sequence: CDR1 MDHEN, CDR2 SYDVKM. The length of the CDR3 is 15 residues. Deep-level settings were used for running the assay. TCRdb's copy holds only in-frame clones and misses some; the assay was immunoSEQ multiplex PCR. The sample shows over a million clones, 75% to 80% of them seen only once. This TCR was sampled from a man in his late teens or twenties in good health. Some clones in this sample may be carry-over from other donors' samples. Sequences were obtained from memory CD4+ T cells from PBMCs. Subset here: CD45RA-negative fraction. The chain recombines TRBV28 with TRBJ1-2; TRBD1 matches 8 bases. CDR3 nucleotide sequence: TGTGCCAGCAGTTTTAAGTCCAGGGGGCTTAGTGGCTACACCTTC. It encodes CASSFKSRGLSGYTF.